This TCR beta chain was sequenced for a study of blood T cell repertoires in COVID-19. Overall study: The study drew acute and convalescent COVID-19 samples from the United States, Italy and Spain.

Germline-derived CDR1 and CDR2 are SGHVS and FNYEAQ. CDR3 size: 15 residues. V was pared by 5 bases and J by 8 bases, with 7 bases of the junction left unmatched. Sequenced by immunoSEQ multiplex PCR; TCRdb stores in-frame clones only, minus some. The profile shows 50,000 or so clones, roughly 80% of them singletons. The TCR comes from a man aged 40-55 years with acute or convalescent COVID-19. The sample consisted of peripheral blood. The chain couples TRBV7-6 to TRBJ1-4; TRBD1 agrees at 11 bases. CDR3 residues: CASSVQGQGEEKLFF. CDR3 nucleotide sequence: TGTGCCAGCAGCGTACAGGGACAGGGGGAAGAAAAACTGTTTTTT.